This entry lists 27 T cell receptor beta chains sequenced from one sample in a study of a mutant IDH1 vaccine in newly diagnosed glioma. Clones were read by immunoSEQ multiplex PCR, and TCRdb kept only the in-frame ones, dropping some. The data hold 60,000 to 65,000 clones, with around 84% observed a single time. Their antigens remain unidentified. Time point denoted: week 35, safety follow-up. The study gave 300 ug of mutant IDH1 20-mer peptide per vaccine dose, with topical imiquimod. The specimen was PBMCs, collected from a glioma patient whose treatment included an IDH1 peptide vaccine. The source is a man aged 25 to 40 with glioma.

Concerning this clone: Other DNA sequences of this sample code for an identical CDR3. The chain couples TRBV5-6 to TRBJ1-1; D gene uncertain. From germline, CDR1 is SGHDT and CDR2 YYEEEE. This CDR3 contains 13 residues. Trimming removed 3 bases from V and 7 bases from J, with 13 bases in between. CDR3 amino acids: CASSSGPSVEAFF. Here the CDR3 DNA reads TGTGCCAGCAGCTCCGGGCCGTCGGTTGAAGCTTTCTTT.

The chain employs TRBV10-2 and TRBJ1-1; maybe TRBD1 (6 bases). Per the germline V gene, CDR1 is WSHSY and CDR2 is SAAADI. This CDR3 spans 14 amino acids. Trimming removed 6 bases from V and 1 base from J, with 12 bases in between. In DNA, the CDR3 is TGCGCCAGCAGGAAGGGACAAACGAACACTGAAGCTTTCTTT. This translates into CASRKGQTNTEAFF.

J is TRBJ2-7 and V is TRBV2, with 9 bases lining up with TRBD1. Unmatched junction bases numbered 4, after V lost 5 bases and J lost 2 bases. The CDR3 is made up of 14 amino acids. CDR1 and CDR2 from the germline V gene are SNHLY and FYNNEI. The CDR3 region is CASSPGTGTYEQYF. Here the CDR3 DNA reads TGTGCCAGCAGTCCCGGGACAGGGACCTACGAGCAGTACTTC.

V is TRBV5-1 and J is TRBJ2-7, with TRBD2 as a possible D gene (7 bases). Germline CDR1 SGHRS, CDR2 YFSETQ. Between the trimmed V and J ends, which lost 4 bases and 0 bases, there was a span of 17 bases. The CDR3 runs 16 residues. The CDR3 sequence: CASSHVGGGPSYEQYF. The CDR3 region has the DNA TGCGCCAGCAGCCATGTAGGGGGGGGTCCCTCCTACGAGCAGTACTTC.

The V call is TRBV4-1, the J call TRBJ1-4, with TRBD1 matching over 7 bases. The CDR3 runs to 16 residues. The V gene's germline CDR1 is MGHRA and CDR2 YSYEKL. Trimming took 5 bases from V and 1 from J; bases not matched to a gene: 7. This CDR3 is CASSVGQIRTNEKLFF. The CDR3 nucleotides are TGCGCCAGCAGCGTGGGACAGATCCGAACTAATGAAAAACTGTTTTTT.

The chain employs TRBV28 and TRBJ2-5, with D possibly TRBD2 on 6 matching bases. Trimming stripped 2 bases from V and 2 bases from J, with 12 bases between. The CDR3 has 15 amino acids. Germline loops: CDR1 MDHEN, CDR2 SYDVKM. The CDR3, as DNA: TGTGCCAGCAGTTTAAACAGGCGGGGTCAAGAGACCCAGTACTTC. It is translated as CASSLNRRGQETQYF.

V usage is TRBV27 and J usage is TRBJ1-2; D is ambiguous. This CDR3 comprises 13 residues. The germline V gene has CDR1 MNHEY and CDR2 SMNVEV (reference sequence). The germline V and J ends were trimmed by 7 bases and 8 bases, with 17 bases remaining between them. Written as DNA, the CDR3 is TGTGCCAGCACGGGCAGCCAATGGGGAGGCTACACCTTC. It translates to CASTGSQWGGYTF.

The chain has TRBV5-4 and TRBJ2-1; TRBD2 matches at 8 bases. Per germline, CDR1 SGHNT and CDR2 YYREEE (reference sequence). The CDR3 totals 19 residues. V trimming: 0 bases; J trimming: 3 bases; junction bases outside the gene matches: 14. CDR3 region: CASSLASYLAGRSYNEQFF. The DNA of the CDR3 is TGTGCCAGCAGCTTGGCTTCTTATTTAGCGGGGAGGAGCTACAATGAGCAGTTCTTC.

The rearrangement joins TRBV7-2 to TRBJ2-7, with 7 bases matching TRBD1. CDR1 is SGHTA and CDR2 is FQGNSA in the germline V gene. This CDR3 contains 15 residues. Unmatched junction bases numbered 7, after V lost 5 bases and J lost 0 bases. In DNA form, the CDR3 reads TGTGCCAGCAGCCAACAGGGGTCGGCCTCCTACGAGCAGTACTTC. This translates into CASSQQGSASYEQYF.

The rearrangement uses TRBV6-6 and TRBJ2-7, with D possibly TRBD1 on 5 matching bases. Germline V gene data show CDR1 as MNHNY and CDR2 as SVGAGI (reference sequence). This CDR3 is built from 14 residues. V lost 6 bases, J lost 0 bases, and 12 bases lay in between. CDR3 residues: CASRTRVSSYEQYF. In DNA, the CDR3 is TGTGCCAGCAGAACCAGGGTATCCTCCTACGAGCAGTACTTC.

This chain's CDR3 is CASSTRTGGSNQPQHF. CDR3 DNA sequence: TGTGCCAGCAGTACACGGACAGGGGGGAGCAATCAGCCCCAGCATTTT. The J gene is TRBJ1-5, the V gene TRBV6-6, with 10 bases matching TRBD1. Germline CDR1 and CDR2: MNHNY and SVGAGI (reference sequence). The V gene end was trimmed by 5 bases and the J gene end by 1 base; junction bases not matched to a gene: 5. This CDR3 spans 16 amino acids.

This chain connects TRBV14 to TRBJ1-6; D call uncertain. Germline values: CDR1 SGHDN, CDR2 FVKESK. The CDR3 consists of 13 residues. Trimming removed 4 bases from V and 5 bases from J, with 6 bases in between. The CDR3 DNA reads as TGTGCCAGCAGCCTGCAACATAATTCACCCCTCCACTTT. Amino acids: CASSLQHNSPLHF.

This chain joins TRBV6-5 and TRBJ1-1; D is perhaps TRBD1 (6 bases). Germline values: CDR1 MNHEY, CDR2 SVGAGI. The V gene lost 0 bases and the J gene lost 4 bases, with 9 bases spanning the gap. The CDR3 loop spans 14 amino acids. Here the CDR3 reads CASSYSTGSTEAFF. The DNA for the CDR3 is TGTGCCAGCAGTTACTCTACAGGGTCCACTGAAGCTTTCTTT.

This clone was seen only once. The chain uses TRBV11-2 and TRBJ1-4; TRBD1 is a possible D gene (5 bases). Germline assignment: CDR1 SGHAT and CDR2 FQNNGV. With 2 bases removed from V and 8 bases from J, the gap between germline ends came to 21 bases. The CDR3 covers 17 residues. This CDR3 reads CASSLFYDGAGREKLFF. The CDR3 nucleotides are TGTGCCAGCAGCTTATTCTATGATGGGGCAGGGCGGGAAAAACTGTTTTTT.

The rearrangement uses TRBV11-2 and TRBJ1-1; D unresolved. V lost 3 bases and J lost 2, with 7 bases in between. CDR3 length: 13 residues. Germline V gene sequence: CDR1 SGHAT, CDR2 FQNNGV. CDR3 bases: TGTGCCAGCAGCTTGACAATTAACACTGAAGCTTTCTTT. This gives the protein CASSLTINTEAFF.

The V gene is TRBV5-4, the J gene TRBJ1-2; D is unclear. The V gene's germline CDR1 is SGHNT and CDR2 YYREEE (reference sequence). The CDR3 extends over 17 amino acids. Trimming took 0 bases from V and 4 from J, leaving 19 bases between them. The CDR3 DNA follows: TGTGCCAGCAGCTTGGGGCAGATCGTTCCCTTGGGCTATGGCTACACCTTC. Amino acid sequence: CASSLGQIVPLGYGYTF.

This clone was recorded only once. CDR3 nucleotides: TGCGCCAGCAAGGTCAGTCCAGAAGGGGAACTGTTTTTT. Its translation is CASKVSPEGELFF. The genes are TRBV5-1 and TRBJ1-4; D perhaps matches TRBD1 (5 bases). Looked up from germline, CDR1 is SGHRS and CDR2 is YFSETQ. Trimming cost V 6 bases and J 12 bases, with 18 bases left between them. The CDR3 covers 13 residues.

This clone was observed a handful of times. The rearrangement links TRBV27 to TRBJ1-4; TRBD1 matches at 7 bases. The V gene's germline CDR1 is MNHEY and CDR2 SMNVEV (reference sequence). Unmatched junction bases numbered 6, after V lost 5 bases and J lost 0 bases. The CDR3 is 16 residues long. CDR3 coding DNA: TGTGCCAGCAGTATAGGACAGGCTGCAACTAATGAAAAACTGTTTTTT. It is translated as CASSIGQAATNEKLFF.

J is TRBJ1-6 and V is TRBV18; the D gene is possibly TRBD1 (5 bases). Trimming removed 4 bases from V and 4 bases from J, with 11 bases in between. In germline, CDR1 is KGHSH, CDR2 LQKENI. The CDR3 contains 15 residues. The DNA of the CDR3 is TGTGCCAGCTCACACGAGACAGATTATAATTCACCCCTCCACTTT. Amino acid sequence: CASSHETDYNSPLHF.

The chain links TRBV12-5 to TRBJ2-3; 14 bases are shared with TRBD2. From germline, CDR1 is LGHNT and CDR2 FRNRAP. The ends lost 2 bases at V and 6 bases at J; junction bases unmatched: 7. CDR3 length: 17 amino acids. Here the CDR3 DNA reads TGTGCTAGTGGTTTGCGGACTAGCGGGGGGCAGGGGGATACGCAGTATTTT. It translates to CASGLRTSGGQGDTQYF. The full variable domain, completed using reference TRBV12-5 and TRBJ2-3, is DARVTQTPRHKVTEMGQEVTMRCQPILGHNTVFWYRQTMMQGLELLAYFRNRAPLDDSGMPKDRFSAEMPDATLATLKIQPSEPRDSAVYFCASGLRTSGGQGDTQYFGPGTRLTVL.

The chain has TRBV10-2 and TRBJ2-1, with 7 bases aligning to TRBD1. CDR3 length: 16 residues. V gave up 7 bases and J gave up 8 bases; unmatched junction bases: 17. Germline CDR1 and CDR2: WSHSY and SAAADI. The CDR3 region is CASNDPSGTVHDEQFF. CDR3 sequence (DNA): TGCGCCAGCAACGACCCCTCCGGGACAGTGCATGATGAGCAGTTCTTC.

This rearrangement joins TRBV2 to TRBJ2-2; D not certain. The CDR3 runs to 14 residues. CDR1 SNHLY and CDR2 FYNNEI come from the germline V gene. V was trimmed by 3 bases and J by 0 bases, leaving 5 bases between them. This chain's CDR3 is CASSDSANTGELFF. The DNA for the CDR3 is TGTGCCAGCAGTGACAGCGCGAACACCGGGGAGCTGTTTTTT. Full variable domain (outside the CDR3, taken from reference TRBV2 and TRBJ2-2): EPEVTQTPSHQVTQMGQEVILRCVPISNHLYFYWYRQILGQKVEFLVSFYNNEISEKSEIFDDQFSVERPDGSNFTLKIRSTKLEDSAMYFCASSDSANTGELFFGEGSRLTVL.

The V and J genes are TRBV6-4 and TRBJ2-1; the D is unclear. This CDR3 has 13 residues. CDR1 MRHNA and CDR2 SNTAGT come from the germline V gene. Trimming removed 3 bases from V and 4 bases from J, with 7 bases in between. CDR3 sequence: CASSEDGYNEQFF. CDR3 in DNA: TGTGCCAGCAGTGAGGACGGATACAATGAGCAGTTCTTC.

The chain recombines TRBV19 with TRBJ2-7; D not resolved. Germline assignment: CDR1 LNHDA and CDR2 SQIVND (reference sequence). The V end lost 10 bases, the J end lost 2 bases, and 12 bases lay between the germline ends. The CDR3 covers 12 residues. For the CDR3, the DNA is TGTGCCACCTCGCCGGGTGCCTACGAGCAGTACTTC. Encoded protein: CATSPGAYEQYF.

V gene TRBV19 combines with J gene TRBJ1-1, with a weak D call TRBD1 (6 bases). Trimming stripped 7 bases from V and 5 bases from J, with 26 bases between. Per the germline V gene, CDR1 is LNHDA and CDR2 is SQIVND (reference sequence). The CDR3 runs 17 residues. This CDR3 is CASTLLRTVGLVTEAFF. DNA of the CDR3: TGTGCCAGTACCCTATTGCGGACAGTCGGTCTGGTGACTGAAGCTTTCTTT.

The chain couples TRBV28 to TRBJ2-5; TRBD1 agrees at 11 bases. The trim removed 5 bases at V and 5 bases at J, leaving 4 bases unmatched. Germline V lookup: CDR1 MDHEN, CDR2 SYDVKM. This CDR3 region has 14 residues. For the CDR3, the DNA is TGTGCCAGCAGTAATAGGGACAGGGGGGAGACCCAGTACTTC. It yields the protein CASSNRDRGETQYF.

The chain combines TRBV19 with TRBJ1-1; D may be TRBD1 (5 bases). The CDR3 is 16 residues long. V lost 7 bases and J lost 1, with 19 bases in between. Germline CDR1 and CDR2: LNHDA and SQIVND (reference sequence). Written as DNA, the CDR3 is TGTGCCAGTAAAGGAAGTCAGGGAAGCCGGAACACTGAAGCTTTCTTT. Residues: CASKGSQGSRNTEAFF.